The present TCR beta chain was sequenced within a study of vaccination and CD4 T cells after COVID-19. Overall study: Typically, post-vaccine samples were obtained a median approximately 70 days after dose two, within a range of 14 to 241.

The study sequenced cultured CD4+ T cell DNA using the Oncomine TCR Beta short-read assay. Once CD4+ T cells had been cultured, genomic DNA was extracted from them. TCRdb recomputed calls from the PCR reads with MiXCR, one row per CDR3 protein. The sample shows 25,000 to 30,000 distinct CDR3 sequences, 36% of them seen only once. Time point defined: late sampling 161 to 241 days after vaccination in a few convalescent patients. Stated treatment: approximately nine-day PBMC culture with coronavirus spike peptide pools or control peptides (ViraFEST assay). Positive PCR results dated from March to December 2020, before the US Alpha, Beta and Delta variants. Isolation of CD4+ T cells by negative selection took place after around 9 days of culture. Trimming took off 4 bases at V and 0 bases at J, with 13 bases between the two ends. The CDR3 runs to 17 residues. CDR1 SGHTA and CDR2 FQGNSA come from the germline V gene.

This clonotype has only a few counts. Its antigen is unknown. The sample consisted of CD4+ T cells from blood, cultured in vitro, taken about 7 months after SARS-CoV-2 vaccination. V gene TRBV7-2 combines with J gene TRBJ2-6, with D perhaps matching TRBD2 (6 bases). This TCR was recovered from a human donor who had recovered from COVID-19. CDR3 in amino acids: CASSSGTQSSGANVLTF. DNA of the CDR3: TGTGCCAGCAGCTCAGGGACTCAGAGCTCTGGGGCCAACGTCCTGACTTTC.